This T cell receptor beta chain was sequenced during a study of neurological immune-mediated disorders. TCRdb redid the calling of the 5' RACE reads with MiXCR, one entry per CDR3 protein. The sample holds 120,000 or so distinct CDR3 sequences, 3.2% seen once. There are many counts of this clonotype. The ends lost 1 base at V and 7 bases at J; junction bases unmatched: 13. Germline values: CDR1 DFQATT, CDR2 SNEGSKA (reference sequence). The CDR3 totals 16 residues. The rearrangement uses TRBV20-1 and TRBJ2-1; 7 bases line up with TRBD2. The sequencing input was PBMCs. This sequence was found in a woman younger than 45 with multiple sclerosis. CDR3 in amino acids: CSARGPASGFTNEQFF. CDR3 nucleotide sequence: TGCAGTGCTAGAGGTCCAGCTAGCGGCTTTACAAATGAGCAGTTCTTC.